This T cell receptor beta chain was sequenced in a study of blood T cell repertoires in COVID-19. This table comes from immunoSEQ multiplex PCR, and its TCRdb copy is limited to in-frame clones, with some not included. The sample has some 150,000 clones, 80% to 85% seen once; the top ten hold approximately 2.6%. The CDR3 runs to 14 residues. V was clipped by 2 bases and J by 1 base; unmatched bases: 1. CDR1 and CDR2 (germline): SGDLS, YYNGEE. Sequencing used peripheral blood. This chain uses TRBV9 with TRBJ2-5, with TRBD2 matching 8 bases. The receptor was derived from a human donor with acute or convalescent COVID-19. The donor label of this sample is uncertain. This chain's CDR3 is CASSVSGTQETQYF. The CDR3 DNA reads as TGTGCCAGCAGCGTTAGCGGGACCCAAGAGACCCAGTACTTC.